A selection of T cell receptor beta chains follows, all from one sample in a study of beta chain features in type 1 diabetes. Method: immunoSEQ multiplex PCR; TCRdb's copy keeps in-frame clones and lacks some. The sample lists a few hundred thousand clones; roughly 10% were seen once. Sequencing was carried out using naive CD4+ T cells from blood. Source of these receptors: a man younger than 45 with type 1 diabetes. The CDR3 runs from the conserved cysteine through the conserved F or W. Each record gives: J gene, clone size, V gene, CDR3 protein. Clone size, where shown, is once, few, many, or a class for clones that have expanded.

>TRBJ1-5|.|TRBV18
CASSPGQDGTLDF
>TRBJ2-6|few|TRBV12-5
CASGLARTSGANVLTF
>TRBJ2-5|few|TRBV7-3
CASSPKRGETQYF
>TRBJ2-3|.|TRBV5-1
CASSQSRGALYTDTQYF
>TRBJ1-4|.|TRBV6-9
CASTETGPNEKLFF
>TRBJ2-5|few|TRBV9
CASSAGTSGAQETQYF
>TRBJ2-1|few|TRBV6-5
CASRDSAKGEQFF
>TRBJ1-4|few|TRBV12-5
CASGGGEKLFF
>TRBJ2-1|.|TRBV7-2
CASSTGTGTYNEQFF
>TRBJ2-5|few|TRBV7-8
CASGQGGETQYF
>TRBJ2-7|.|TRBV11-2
CASSLAGTGNRF
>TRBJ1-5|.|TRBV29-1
CSVSGGSNQPQHF
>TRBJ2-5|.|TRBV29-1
CSFREGAETQYF
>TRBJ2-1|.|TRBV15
CATSRDLLAGYNEQFF
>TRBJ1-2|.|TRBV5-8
CASSTGNYGYTF
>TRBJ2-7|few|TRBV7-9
CASSGRHKLYEQYF
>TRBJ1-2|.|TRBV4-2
CASSQDRGSTFYGYTF
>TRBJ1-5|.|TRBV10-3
CAISESMSNQPQHF
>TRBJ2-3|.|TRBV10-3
CAISEGESDTQYF
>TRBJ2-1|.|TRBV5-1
CASSIGLAGDDYNEQFF
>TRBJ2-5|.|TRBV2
CASTSQETQYF
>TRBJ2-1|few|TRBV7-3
CASSNRDNPRSYNEQFF
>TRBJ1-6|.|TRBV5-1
CASSLALNNSPLHF
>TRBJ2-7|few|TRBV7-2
CASSHQGGEQYF
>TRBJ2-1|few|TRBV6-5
CASHDGGEQFF
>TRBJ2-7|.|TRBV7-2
CASSSPTNYEQYF
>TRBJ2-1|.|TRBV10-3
CAIRDSNEQFF